This T cell receptor beta chain originates from a study of Ad26.COV2.S vaccination and SARS-CoV-2 variants. Using immunoSEQ multiplex PCR, the repertoire was profiled, and TCRdb retains in-frame clones only, with some absent. The repertoire includes about 370,000 clones, 70% to 90% of them detected once, and approximately 3.7% sits in the top ten. The treatment denotes: roughly 18 received Ad26.COV2.S at low or high dose, single or two shots; about 5 received placebo; per-sample allocation not given. On day 63 after the first injection, vaccine and placebo recipients gave samples. This clone was seen a single time. This CDR3 spans 14 amino acids. V lost 1 base to trimming and J lost 8 bases; unmatched junction nucleotides: 5. Germline lookup yields CDR1 SGHNT and CDR2 YYREEE (reference sequence).

This specimen consisted of peripheral blood, obtained in a trial of Ad26.COV2.S vaccine versus placebo. The clonotype originates from a person between 18 and 65 years old who received the Ad26.COV2.S COVID-19 vaccine or a placebo. This chain links TRBV5-4 with TRBJ2-1; TRBD2 matches 8 bases. CDR3 DNA: TGTGCCAGCAGCTTGTGGCGGGGGGAACATGAGCAGTTCTTC. It translates to CASSLWRGEHEQFF.